This T cell receptor beta chain originates from a study of CD8+CD57+ T cells in acquired aplastic anemia (dated by TCRdb to the late 2010s). In the study overall: A mean of about 3 ug of DNA, ranging from roughly 0.19 to 30 ug, was extracted from sorted CD4+ and CD8+ cells. CD8+CD57+ expansion was defined as frequency above the mean frequency observed in healthy subjects.

Expansion of CD8+CD57+ cells had been shown by flow cytometry in the patients chosen for sequencing. Every patient had severe acquired aplastic anemia, diagnosed using the International Study of Aplastic Anemia and Agranulocytosis and Camitta criteria. No patient had received any therapy when blood was sampled. The study deep-sequenced TCR repertoires of sorted CD4+ and CD8+ blood T cells from severe aplastic anemia patients and healthy subjects. Patients were enrolled under clinicaltrials.gov protocols 00001620, 01623167, 00001397, 00071045, 00081523 and 00961064 in the USA. Ficoll-Paque density gradient centrifugation was used to isolate peripheral blood mononuclear cells. Before DNA extraction, CD4+ and CD8+ T cells were sorted by FACS or by magnetic beads. Genomic DNA served as template for TCR beta VDJ combination and CDR3 sequence profiling. An Illumina HiSeq 2000 was used for TCR repertoire sequencing. In the source study's methods: TRBV/TRBJ rearrangement plots, CDR3 size and DJ length profiles, and Simpson's diversity index were used to assess repertoires. The most abundant DNA sequence in the deep sequencing data was taken as the immunodominant clone. CDR3 amino acid sequences were checked for sharing between subjects and were compared against published repertoires and the VDJdb database. TCRdb's own reprocessing of the public reads used fastp at Q25 and MiXCR and kept productive beta chains. Each CDR3 protein appears once, grouped with its most common genes and DNA. Clone size and V and J calls follow TCRdb, not the original study. The sample table lists around 430,000 distinct CDR3 sequences, around 32% of them with a count of one. 0.82% of the sample comes from the top ten.

The trim is 5 bases for V and 0 bases for J, with a gap of 8 bases between the germline ends. Its CDR3 holds 14 amino acids, cysteine through phenylalanine. Only the CDR3 portion is preserved as DNA: 42 bases, with reading frame beginning at the first base. CDR1 MNHNS and CDR2 SASEGT were looked up in the germline V gene. For this clonotype: Its antigen specificity is not known. No base qualities exist here, and no much larger clone lies one base off it.

On the study overall, not on this receptor specifically: Between patients and healthy controls, no significant difference in CD8+ Simpson's diversity was found (P=0.060). Around 30 CD8+ CDR3 sequences were shared between patients and controls but appeared highly expressed in patients and within their immunodominant clones.

The source of this sequence is a human donor with aplastic anemia. The chain links TRBV6-1 with TRBJ1-3; D gene: possibly TRBD1, on 5 matching bases. Specimen: sorted CD4+, CD8+, or CD8+CD57+ T cells (not recorded which) from PBMCs. The DNA sequence is given as TGTGCCAGCAGTCGGGGCGTCTCTGGAAACACCATATATTTT. This gives the protein CASSRGVSGNTIYF.